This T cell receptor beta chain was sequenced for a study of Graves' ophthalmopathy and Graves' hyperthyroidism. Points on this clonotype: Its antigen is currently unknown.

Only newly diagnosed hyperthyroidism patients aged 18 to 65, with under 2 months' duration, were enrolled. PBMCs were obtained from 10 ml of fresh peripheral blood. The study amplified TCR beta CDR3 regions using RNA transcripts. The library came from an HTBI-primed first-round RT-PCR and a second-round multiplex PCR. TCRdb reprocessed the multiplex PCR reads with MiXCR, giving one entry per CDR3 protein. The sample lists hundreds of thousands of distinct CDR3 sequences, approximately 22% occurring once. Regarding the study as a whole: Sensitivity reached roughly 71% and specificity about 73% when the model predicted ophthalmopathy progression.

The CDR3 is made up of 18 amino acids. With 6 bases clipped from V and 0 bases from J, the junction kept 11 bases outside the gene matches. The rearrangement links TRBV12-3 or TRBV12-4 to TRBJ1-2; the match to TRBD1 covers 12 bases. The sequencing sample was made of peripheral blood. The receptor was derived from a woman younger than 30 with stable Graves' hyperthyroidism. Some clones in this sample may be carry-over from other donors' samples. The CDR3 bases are TGTGCCAGCAGCCAAGTAAGGGACAGGGGGCCCGCTAACTATGGCTACACCTTC. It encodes CASSQVRDRGPANYGYTF.